This entry features one T cell receptor (beta chain) sequence. This sample is part of a study of blood T cell repertoires in COVID-19. The overall study: Italy, Spain and the United States were the sources of the convalescent and acute COVID-19 samples. Sample material is recorded as cDNA or gDNA derived from T cells, B-cell-depleted T cells, or PBMCs.

This CDR3 is 13 amino acids long. CDR1 is KGHSH, CDR2 LQKENI, per germline. The ends were cut back, 8 bases at V and 7 bases at J, with 12 bases in the middle. TCRdb keeps only in-frame clones here, not all; method: immunoSEQ multiplex PCR. This sample yields 85,000 to 120,000 clones, of which around four fifths are seen a single time; approximately 4.5% belongs to the top ten. This clonotype originated in a human donor in a cohort sampled during active COVID-19. The chain joins TRBV18 to TRBJ1-6; D not certain. Input material: peripheral blood. The CDR3 nucleotides are TGTGCCAGCCAAGATTCAGGCAATTCACCCCTCCACTTT. Its protein product is CASQDSGNSPLHF.